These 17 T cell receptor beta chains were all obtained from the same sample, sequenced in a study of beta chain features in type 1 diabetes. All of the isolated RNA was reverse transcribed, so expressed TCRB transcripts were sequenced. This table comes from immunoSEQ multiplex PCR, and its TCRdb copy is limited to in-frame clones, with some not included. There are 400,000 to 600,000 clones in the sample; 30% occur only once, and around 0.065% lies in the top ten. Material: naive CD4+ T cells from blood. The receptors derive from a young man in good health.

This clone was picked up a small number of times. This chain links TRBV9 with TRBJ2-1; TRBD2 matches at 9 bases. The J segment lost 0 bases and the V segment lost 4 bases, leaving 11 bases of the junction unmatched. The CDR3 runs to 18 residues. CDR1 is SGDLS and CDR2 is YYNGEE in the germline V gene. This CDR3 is CASSPGLAGPSSYNEQFF. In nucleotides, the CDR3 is TGTGCCAGCAGCCCGGGACTAGCTGGGCCTAGCTCCTACAATGAGCAGTTCTTC.

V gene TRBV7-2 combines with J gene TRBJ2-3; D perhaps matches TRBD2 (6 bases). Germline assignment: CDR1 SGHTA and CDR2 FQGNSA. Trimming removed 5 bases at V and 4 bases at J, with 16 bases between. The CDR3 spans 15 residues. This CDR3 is CASSLFGGRADTQYF. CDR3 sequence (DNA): TGTGCCAGCAGCCTTTTCGGGGGAAGGGCAGATACGCAGTATTTT.

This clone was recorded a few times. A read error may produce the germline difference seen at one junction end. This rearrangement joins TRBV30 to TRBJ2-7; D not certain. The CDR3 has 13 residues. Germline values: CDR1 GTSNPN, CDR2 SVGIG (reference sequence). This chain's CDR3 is CAWSVQVPFGPRF. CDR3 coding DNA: TGTGCCTGGAGTGTACAAGTCCCCTTTGGACCACGCTTC.

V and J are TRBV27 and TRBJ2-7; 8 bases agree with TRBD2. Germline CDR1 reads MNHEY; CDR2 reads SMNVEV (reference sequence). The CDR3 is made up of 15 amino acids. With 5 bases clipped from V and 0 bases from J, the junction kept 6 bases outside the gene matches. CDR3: CASSKVSGSSYEQYF. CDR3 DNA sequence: TGTGCCAGCAGTAAGGTGAGCGGGAGCTCCTACGAGCAGTACTTC.

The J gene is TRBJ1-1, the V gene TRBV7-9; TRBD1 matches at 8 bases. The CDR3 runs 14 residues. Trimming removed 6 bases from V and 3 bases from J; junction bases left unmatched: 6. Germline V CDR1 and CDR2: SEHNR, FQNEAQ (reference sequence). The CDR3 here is CASRIPGQDTEAFF. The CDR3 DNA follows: TGTGCCAGCAGGATACCGGGACAGGACACTGAAGCTTTCTTT. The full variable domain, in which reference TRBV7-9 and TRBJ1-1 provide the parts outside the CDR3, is DTGVSQNPRHKITKRGQNVTFRCDPISEHNRLYWYRQTLGQGPEFLTYFQNEAQLEKSRLLSDRFSAERPKGSFSTLEIQRTEQGDSAMYLCASRIPGQDTEAFFGQGTRLTVV.

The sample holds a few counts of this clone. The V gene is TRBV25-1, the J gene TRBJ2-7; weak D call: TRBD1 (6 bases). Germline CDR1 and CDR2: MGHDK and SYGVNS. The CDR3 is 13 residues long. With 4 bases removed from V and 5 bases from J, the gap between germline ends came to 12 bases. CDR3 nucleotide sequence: TGTGCCAGCAGTGCCAGGGGTTACCACGAGCAGTACTTC. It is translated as CASSARGYHEQYF.

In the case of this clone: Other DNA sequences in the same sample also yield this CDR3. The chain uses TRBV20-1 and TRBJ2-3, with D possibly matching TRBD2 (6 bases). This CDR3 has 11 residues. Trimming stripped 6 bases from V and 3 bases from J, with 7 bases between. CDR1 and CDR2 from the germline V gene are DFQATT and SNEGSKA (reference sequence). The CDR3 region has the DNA TGCAGTGCGGAGGGGACAGATACGCAGTATTTT. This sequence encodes CSAEGTDTQYF.

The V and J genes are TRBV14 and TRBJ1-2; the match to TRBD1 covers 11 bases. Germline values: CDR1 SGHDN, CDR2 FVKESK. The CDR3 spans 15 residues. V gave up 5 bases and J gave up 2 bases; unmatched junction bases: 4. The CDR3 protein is CASSVRDRGNYGYTF. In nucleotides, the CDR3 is TGTGCCAGCAGCGTCCGGGACAGGGGGAACTATGGCTACACCTTC.

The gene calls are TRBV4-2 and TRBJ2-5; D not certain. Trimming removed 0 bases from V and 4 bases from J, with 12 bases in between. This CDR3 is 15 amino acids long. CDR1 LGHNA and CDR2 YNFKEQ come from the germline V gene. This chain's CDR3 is CASSQEQSRPETQYF. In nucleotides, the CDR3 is TGTGCCAGCAGCCAAGAACAGTCTCGCCCAGAGACCCAGTACTTC.

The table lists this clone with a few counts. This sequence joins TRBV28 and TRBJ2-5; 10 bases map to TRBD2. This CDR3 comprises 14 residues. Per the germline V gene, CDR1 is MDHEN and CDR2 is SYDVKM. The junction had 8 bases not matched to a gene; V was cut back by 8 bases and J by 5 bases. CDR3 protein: CASGVAGGSETQYF. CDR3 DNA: TGTGCCAGCGGAGTAGCGGGAGGTAGTGAGACCCAGTACTTC.

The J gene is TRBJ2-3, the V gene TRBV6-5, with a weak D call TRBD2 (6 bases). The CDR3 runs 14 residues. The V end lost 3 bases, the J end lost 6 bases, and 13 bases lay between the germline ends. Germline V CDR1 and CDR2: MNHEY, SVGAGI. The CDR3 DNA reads TGTGCCAGCAGTTATCGGCTAGCGACCGATACGCAGTATTTT. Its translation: CASSYRLATDTQYF.

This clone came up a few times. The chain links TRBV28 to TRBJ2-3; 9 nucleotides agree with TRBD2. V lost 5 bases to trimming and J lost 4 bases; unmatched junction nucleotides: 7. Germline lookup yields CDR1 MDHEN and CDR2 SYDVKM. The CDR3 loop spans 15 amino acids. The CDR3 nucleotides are TGTGCCAGCAGTCTGGGACTAGCTGTCCCAGATACGCAGTATTTT. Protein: CASSLGLAVPDTQYF.

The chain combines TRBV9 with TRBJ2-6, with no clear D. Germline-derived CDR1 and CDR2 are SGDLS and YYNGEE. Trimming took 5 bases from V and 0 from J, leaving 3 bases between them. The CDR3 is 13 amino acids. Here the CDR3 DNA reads TGTGCCAGCAGGCACTCTGGGGCCAACGTCCTGACTTTC. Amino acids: CASRHSGANVLTF. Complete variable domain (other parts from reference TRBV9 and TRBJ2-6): DSGVTQTPKHLITATGQRVTLRCSPRSGDLSVYWYQQSLDQGLQFLIQYYNGEERAKGNILERFSAQQFPDLHSELNLSSLELGDSALYFCASRHSGANVLTFGAGSRLTVL.

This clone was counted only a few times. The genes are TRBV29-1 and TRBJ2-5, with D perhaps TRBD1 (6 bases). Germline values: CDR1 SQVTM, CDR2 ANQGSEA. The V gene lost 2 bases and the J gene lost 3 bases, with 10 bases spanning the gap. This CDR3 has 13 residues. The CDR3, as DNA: TGCAGCGTTGAATTAGCAGGGGAAGAGACCCAGTACTTC. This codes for CSVELAGEETQYF. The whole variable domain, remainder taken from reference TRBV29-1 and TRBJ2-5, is SAVISQKPSRDICQRGTSLTIQCQVDSQVTMMFWYRQQPGQSLTLIATANQGSEATYESGFVIDKFPISRPNLTFSTLTVSNMSPEDSSIYLCSVELAGEETQYFGPGTRLLVL.

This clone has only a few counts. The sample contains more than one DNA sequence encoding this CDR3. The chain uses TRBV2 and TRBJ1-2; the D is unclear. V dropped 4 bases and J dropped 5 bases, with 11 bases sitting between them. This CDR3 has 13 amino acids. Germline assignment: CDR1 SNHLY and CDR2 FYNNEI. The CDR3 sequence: CASSVQGIYGYTF. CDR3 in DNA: TGTGCCAGCAGTGTACAAGGGATTTATGGCTACACCTTC.

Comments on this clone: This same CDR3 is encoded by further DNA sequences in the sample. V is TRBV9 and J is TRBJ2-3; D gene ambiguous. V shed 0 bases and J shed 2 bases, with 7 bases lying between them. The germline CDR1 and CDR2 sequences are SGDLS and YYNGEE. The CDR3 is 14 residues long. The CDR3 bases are TGTGCCAGCAGCGTAGCTTTGCACACAGATACGCAGTATTTT. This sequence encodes CASSVALHTDTQYF. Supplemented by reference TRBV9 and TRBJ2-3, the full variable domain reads DSGVTQTPKHLITATGQRVTLRCSPRSGDLSVYWYQQSLDQGLQFLIQYYNGEERAKGNILERFSAQQFPDLHSELNLSSLELGDSALYFCASSVALHTDTQYFGPGTRLTVL.

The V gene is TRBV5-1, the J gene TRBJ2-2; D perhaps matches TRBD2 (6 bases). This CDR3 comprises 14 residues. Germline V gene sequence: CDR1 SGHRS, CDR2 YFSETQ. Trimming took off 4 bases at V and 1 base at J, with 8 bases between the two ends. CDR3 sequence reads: CASSGGLNTGELFF. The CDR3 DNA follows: TGCGCCAGCAGCGGGGGACTGAACACCGGGGAGCTGTTTTTT.